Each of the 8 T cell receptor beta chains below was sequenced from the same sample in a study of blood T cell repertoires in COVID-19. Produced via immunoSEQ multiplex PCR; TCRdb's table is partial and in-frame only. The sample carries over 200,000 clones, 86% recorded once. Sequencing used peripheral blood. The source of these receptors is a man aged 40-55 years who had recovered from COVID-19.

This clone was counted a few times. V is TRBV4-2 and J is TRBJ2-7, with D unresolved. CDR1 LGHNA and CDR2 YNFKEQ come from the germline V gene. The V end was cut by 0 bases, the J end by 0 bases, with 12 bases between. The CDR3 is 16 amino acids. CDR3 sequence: CASSQDGSQSSYEQYF. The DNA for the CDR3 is TGTGCCAGCAGCCAAGATGGTTCACAGAGCTCCTACGAGCAGTACTTC.

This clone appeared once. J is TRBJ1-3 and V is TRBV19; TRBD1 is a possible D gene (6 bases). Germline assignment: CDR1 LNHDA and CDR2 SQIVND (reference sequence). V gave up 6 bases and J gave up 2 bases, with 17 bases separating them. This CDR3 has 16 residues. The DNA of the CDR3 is TGTGCCAGTAGGCCCAGGGCCAGGGGAACTGGAAACACCATATATTTT. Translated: CASRPRARGTGNTIYF. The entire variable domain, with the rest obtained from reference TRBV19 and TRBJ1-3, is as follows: DGGITQSPKYLFRKEGQNVTLSCEQNLNHDAMYWYRQDPGQGLRLIYYSQIVNDFQKGDIAEGYSVSREKKESFPLTVTSAQKNPTAFYLCASRPRARGTGNTIYFGEGSWLTVV.

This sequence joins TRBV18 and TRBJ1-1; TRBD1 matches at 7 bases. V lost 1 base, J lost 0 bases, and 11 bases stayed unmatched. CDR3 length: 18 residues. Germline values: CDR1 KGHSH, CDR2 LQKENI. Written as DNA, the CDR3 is TGTGCCAGCTCACCACGATTACAGGACAGGAGCATGAACACTGAAGCTTTCTTT. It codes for CASSPRLQDRSMNTEAFF.

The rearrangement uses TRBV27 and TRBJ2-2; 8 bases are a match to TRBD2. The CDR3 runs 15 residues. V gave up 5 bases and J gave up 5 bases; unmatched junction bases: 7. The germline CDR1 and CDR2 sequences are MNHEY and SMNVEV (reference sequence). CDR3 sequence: CASSIRGRSTGELFF. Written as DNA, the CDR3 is TGTGCCAGCAGTATTCGCGGGAGGTCGACCGGGGAGCTGTTTTTT.

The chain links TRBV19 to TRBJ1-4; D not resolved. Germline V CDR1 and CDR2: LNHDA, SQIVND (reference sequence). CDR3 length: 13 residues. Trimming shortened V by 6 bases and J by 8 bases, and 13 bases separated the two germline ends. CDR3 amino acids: CASRYLAGEKLFF. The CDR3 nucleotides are TGTGCCAGTAGATACCTCGCGGGCGAAAAACTGTTTTTT.

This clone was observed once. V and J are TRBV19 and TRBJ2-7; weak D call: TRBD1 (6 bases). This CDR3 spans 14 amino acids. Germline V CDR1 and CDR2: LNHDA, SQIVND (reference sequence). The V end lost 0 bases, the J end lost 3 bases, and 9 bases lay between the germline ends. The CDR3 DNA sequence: TGTGCCAGTAGTATAGATCACAGGGACTACGAGCAGTACTTC. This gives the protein CASSIDHRDYEQYF.

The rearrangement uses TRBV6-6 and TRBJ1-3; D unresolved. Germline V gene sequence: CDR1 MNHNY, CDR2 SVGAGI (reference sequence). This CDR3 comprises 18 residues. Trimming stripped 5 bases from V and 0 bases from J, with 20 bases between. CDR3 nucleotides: TGTGCCAGCAGTCCCCTCGACAAGCTCCTTTCCTCTGGAAACACCATATATTTT. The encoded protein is CASSPLDKLLSSGNTIYF.

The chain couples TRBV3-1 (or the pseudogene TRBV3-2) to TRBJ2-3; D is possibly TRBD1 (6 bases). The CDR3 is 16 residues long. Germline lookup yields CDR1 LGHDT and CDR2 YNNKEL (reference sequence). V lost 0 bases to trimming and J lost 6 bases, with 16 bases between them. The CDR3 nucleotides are TGTGCCAGCAGCCAAGATCCAACAGGGATCATGGATACGCAGTATTTT. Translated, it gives CASSQDPTGIMDTQYF.